This passage covers 23 T cell receptor beta chains from one sample sequenced in a study of cytomegalovirus exposure and HLA in healthy donors. PCR was performed using 60 Vbeta and 13 Jbeta primers. The assay was immunoSEQ multiplex PCR, and TCRdb's table has in-frame clones only and misses some. The repertoire holds 150,000 to 200,000 clones, 60% to 85% seen once, with approximately 1% in the top ten. Input material: PBMCs. The origin of the receptors is a woman in her thirties or forties in good health and CMV-seronegative.

This chain links TRBV25-1 with TRBJ2-3, with a weak D call TRBD1 (6 bases). Germline V CDR1 and CDR2: MGHDK, SYGVNS. This CDR3 spans 17 amino acids. The V end was cut by 1 base, the J end by 0 bases, with 14 bases between. The CDR3 region has the DNA TGTGCCAGCAGTGAATTATCGAGAGGGGGTAGCACAGATACGCAGTATTTT. It translates to CASSELSRGGSTDTQYF.

The V gene is TRBV9, the J gene TRBJ2-2; perhaps TRBD1 as D (5 bases). The CDR3 has 12 residues. Trimming left V 1 base short and J 13 bases short, with 11 bases between. Looked up from germline, CDR1 is SGDLS and CDR2 is YYNGEE. The DNA for the CDR3 is TGTGCCAGCAGCGTAACCGGAAGGGGGCTGTTTTTT. This translates into CASSVTGRGLFF.

V is TRBV28 and J is TRBJ2-3; 9 bases are shared with TRBD1. The CDR3 is 19 residues long. Germline V gene data show CDR1 as MDHEN and CDR2 as SYDVKM. Germline trimming cut 5 bases from V and 0 bases from J; bases unmatched to any gene: 15. The CDR3 DNA follows: TGTGCCAGCAGTAGTTATACAGGGGGCGCGGTCCTTAGCACAGATACGCAGTATTTT. Its protein is CASSSYTGGAVLSTDTQYF.

In the case of this clone: Other DNA sequences in this specimen translate into the identical CDR3. The rearrangement links TRBV7-9 to TRBJ2-2, with D possibly TRBD1 on 6 matching bases. This CDR3 has 14 amino acids. Trimming removed 0 bases from V and 4 bases from J, with 6 bases in between. Germline CDR1 and CDR2: SEHNR and FQNEAQ (reference sequence). The CDR3 region is CASSLAGGTGELFF. The CDR3 region has the DNA TGTGCCAGCAGCTTAGCAGGGGGCACCGGGGAGCTGTTTTTT.

The rearrangement links TRBV5-1 to TRBJ2-1; TRBD2 matches at 7 bases. V was pared by 4 bases and J by 9 bases, with 16 bases of the junction left unmatched. The CDR3 is made up of 16 amino acids. Germline-derived CDR1 and CDR2 are SGHRS and YFSETQ. The CDR3 loop is CASSLEAGTIIGEQFF. CDR3 DNA sequence: TGCGCCAGCAGCCTAGAAGCAGGGACTATTATCGGTGAGCAGTTCTTC.

The chain has TRBV5-4 and TRBJ2-3, with TRBD2 identical over 9 bases. The CDR3 has 16 amino acids. Losses at the gene ends were 1 base for V and 5 bases for J; bases not matched to a gene: 8. The germline gives CDR1 SGHNT, CDR2 YYREEE (reference sequence). The CDR3 here is CASSLIAGGGKDTQYF. CDR3 nucleotides: TGTGCCAGCAGCTTGATTGCGGGAGGGGGGAAAGATACGCAGTATTTT.

The V gene is TRBV7-3, the J gene TRBJ2-2; D may be TRBD2 (6 bases). The CDR3 has 15 residues. Germline V gives CDR1 SGHTA, CDR2 FQGTGA. With 5 bases removed from V and 2 bases from J, the gap between germline ends came to 12 bases. The CDR3 DNA follows: TGTGCCAGCAGCACGGGACTCCCTAACACCGGGGAGCTGTTTTTT. As protein: CASSTGLPNTGELFF.

The V and J genes are TRBV25-1 and TRBJ1-2; D is unresolved. CDR1 is MGHDK, CDR2 SYGVNS, per germline. The CDR3 has 11 amino acids. Deletions cut 8 bases from V and 5 bases from J, with 9 bases between. The CDR3 sequence: CASGRLYGYTF. In DNA form, the CDR3 reads TGTGCCAGCGGACGACTATATGGCTACACCTTC.

In its sample, this clone was seen once. Relative to the germline gene, one junction end is altered; a read error may explain this. This sequence joins TRBV18 and TRBJ2-1; 8 bases are a match to TRBD1. Per germline, CDR1 KGHSH and CDR2 LQKENI. The CDR3 spans 13 residues. CDR3 sequence: CASSPGQGDEQFF. The CDR3 DNA follows: TGTGCTAGCTCACCAGGACAGGGTGATGAGCAGTTCTTC. The variable domain in full, completed from reference TRBV18 and TRBJ2-1, reads NAGVMQNPRHLVRRRGQEARLRCSPMKGHSHVYWYRQLPEEGLKFMVYLQKENIIDESGMPKERFSAEFPKEGPSILRIQQVVRGDSAAYFCASSPGQGDEQFFGPGTRLTVL.

The genes are TRBV30 and TRBJ1-6, with TRBD1 matching 7 bases. Trimming removed 0 bases from V and 5 bases from J; junction bases left unmatched: 1. The CDR3 is made up of 14 amino acids. The V gene's germline CDR1 is GTSNPN and CDR2 SVGIG (reference sequence). CDR3 in DNA: TGTGCCTGGAGTGTGGGGACAGATAATTCACCCCTCCACTTT. It encodes CAWSVGTDNSPLHF.

The rearrangement joins TRBV6-1 to TRBJ1-2; 12 nucleotides line up with TRBD1. V shed 3 bases and J 5 bases; nucleotides not matched to a gene: 19. The germline gives CDR1 MNHNS, CDR2 SASEGT. This CDR3 spans 20 amino acids. For the CDR3, the DNA is TGTGCCAGCAGTGATCTGGGACAGGGGGCGCAACGGGCCTACTTGTATGGCTACACCTTC. Its protein is CASSDLGQGAQRAYLYGYTF.

The rearrangement joins TRBV18 to TRBJ1-1; tentatively, D is TRBD1 (5 bases). Germline CDR1 and CDR2: KGHSH and LQKENI. Trimming shortened V by 5 bases and J by 1 base, and 11 bases separated the two germline ends. This CDR3 contains 14 residues. CDR3 in DNA: TGTGCCAGCTCAACCACAGGACGGAACACTGAAGCTTTCTTT. It encodes CASSTTGRNTEAFF.

This clone was observed a single time. The rearrangement uses TRBV9 and TRBJ2-1, with TRBD2 matching over 11 bases. The CDR3 totals 19 residues. From germline, CDR1 is SGDLS and CDR2 YYNGEE. Trimming removed 4 bases from V and 7 bases from J; junction bases left unmatched: 19. The CDR3 spells CASSLGGVGISGRANEQFF. DNA for the CDR3: TGTGCCAGCAGCCTGGGAGGGGTGGGGATTAGCGGGAGGGCGAATGAGCAGTTCTTC.

Here the CDR3 reads CASSSLAGVAEAFF. The DNA of the CDR3 is TGTGCCAGCAGCTCCTTAGCGGGGGTTGCTGAAGCTTTCTTT. The rearrangement joins TRBV9 to TRBJ1-1; D is perhaps TRBD1 (5 bases). V was clipped by 4 bases and J by 6 bases, with 16 bases between them. CDR3 length equals 14 residues. Germline loops: CDR1 SGDLS, CDR2 YYNGEE.

The rearrangement links TRBV18 to TRBJ2-1; perhaps TRBD2 as D (5 bases). V was pared by 3 bases and J by 2 bases, with 11 bases between. This CDR3 has 15 amino acids. Per germline, CDR1 KGHSH and CDR2 LQKENI. The CDR3 coding sequence is TGTGCCAGCTCACCCGGAGGTCTTACCTACAATGAGCAGTTCTTC. Amino acids: CASSPGGLTYNEQFF.

The chain carries TRBV4-1 and TRBJ2-1; tentative D call: TRBD2 (5 bases). The CDR3 has 17 residues. Trimming took off 0 bases at V and 0 bases at J, with 12 bases between the two ends. From germline, CDR1 is MGHRA and CDR2 YSYEKL. CDR3 in amino acids: CASSQDPSSSSYNEQFF. The CDR3 DNA sequence: TGCGCCAGCAGCCAAGATCCTAGCAGCAGCTCCTACAATGAGCAGTTCTTC.

The chain is built from TRBV27 and TRBJ1-6; D may be TRBD1 (6 bases). Germline V gives CDR1 MNHEY, CDR2 SMNVEV (reference sequence). Between the trimmed V and J ends, which lost 6 bases and 6 bases, there was a span of 15 bases. The CDR3 has 15 amino acids. DNA for the CDR3: TGTGCCAGCAGGCTTTACAGGGATCCTAATTCACCCCTCCACTTT. It yields the protein CASRLYRDPNSPLHF.

The rearrangement joins TRBV7-2 to TRBJ1-2; TRBD1 matches at 7 bases. The CDR3 length is 14 residues. The junction had 5 bases not matched to a gene; V was cut back by 5 bases and J by 2 bases. Germline CDR1 reads SGHTA; CDR2 reads FQGNSA. CDR3 sequence reads: CASSPSTGNYGYTF. In nucleotides, the CDR3 is TGTGCCAGCAGCCCGTCGACAGGGAACTATGGCTACACCTTC.

The gene calls are TRBV9 and TRBJ2-1, with TRBD1 matching over 8 bases. Germline V gives CDR1 SGDLS, CDR2 YYNGEE. After removal of 2 bases from V and 5 bases from J, the junction contained 9 bases not matched to a gene. This CDR3 is 16 amino acids long. The CDR3 loop reads CASSVVPGTGHNEQFF. In nucleotides, the CDR3 is TGTGCCAGCAGCGTTGTTCCCGGGACAGGCCACAATGAGCAGTTCTTC.

The gene calls are TRBV4-1 and TRBJ2-4; 10 bases are shared with TRBD2. V shed 1 base and J 0 bases; nucleotides not matched to a gene: 9. The CDR3 has 19 amino acids. Per the germline V gene, CDR1 is MGHRA and CDR2 is YSYEKL. The CDR3 DNA sequence: TGCGCCAGCAGCCAAGGTGGACTAGCGGACCTACTAGCCAAAAACATTCAGTACTTC. Its translation: CASSQGGLADLLAKNIQYF.

The CDR3 nucleotides are TGCGCCAGCAGCCAAGAGGGGCCCGATACGCAGTATTTT. As protein: CASSQEGPDTQYF. V and J are TRBV4-1 and TRBJ2-3; a weak D match, TRBD1 (5 bases). The CDR3 runs 13 residues. Germline values: CDR1 MGHRA, CDR2 YSYEKL. V was clipped by 0 bases and J by 6 bases, with 7 bases between them.

The chain recombines TRBV7-8 with TRBJ1-1; D might be TRBD1 (6 bases). The germline V gene encodes CDR1 SGHVS and CDR2 FQNEAQ. CDR3 length equals 14 residues. Trimming took off 5 bases at V and 1 base at J, with 11 bases between the two ends. CDR3 sequence reads: CASSLGQQNTEAFF. In DNA, the CDR3 is TGTGCCAGCAGCCTCGGACAGCAGAACACTGAAGCTTTCTTT.

The chain combines TRBV2 with TRBJ2-5; 10 bases match TRBD2. Germline-derived CDR1 and CDR2 are SNHLY and FYNNEI. V shed 6 bases and J 5 bases; nucleotides not matched to a gene: 9. The CDR3 totals 15 residues. The CDR3 coding sequence is TGTGCCAGCAGATTGAGTCTAGCGGGAGCCGAGACCCAGTACTTC. It translates to CASRLSLAGAETQYF.